The 29 T cell receptor beta chains given below trace back to one sample, sequenced in a study of identical twins (dated by TCRdb to 2015 to 2016). Library prep was done by 5' RACE. TCRdb records Illumina HiSeq 2000 as the sequencer. TCRdb applied fastp at Q25 and MiXCR to the public reads, then kept only in-frame beta chains. Every CDR3 protein is listed once, alongside the most common genes and DNA of its rows. This sample is represented by around 1.7 million distinct CDR3 sequences; about 32% of them were singletons. About 0.27% of the sample is held by the ten biggest clonotypes. Input material: cord blood. The receptors come from a newborn girl in good health.

The chain employs TRBV12-3 or TRBV12-4 and TRBJ2-7; D gene uncertain. CDR3 length: 14 amino acids. With 5 bases removed from V and 0 bases from J, the gap between germline ends came to 11 bases. This CDR3 is CASSHRHFSYEQYF. For the CDR3, the DNA is TGTGCCAGCAGTCACCGACATTTCTCCTACGAGCAGTACTTC.

Note on this clonotype: A read error likely explains this, since a far larger clone differs by one base. The V and J genes are TRBV13 and TRBJ1-2; D call uncertain. CDR1 and CDR2 (germline): PRHDT, FYEKMQ (reference sequence). CDR3 length: 13 residues. The V end lost 0 bases, the J end lost 3 bases, and 5 bases lay between the germline ends. CDR3 sequence (DNA): TGTGCCAGCAGCTTAGGCAGGCACTATGGCTACACCTTC. This translates into CASSLGRHYGYTF.

This clonotype came up a few times. The chain combines TRBV27 with TRBJ2-1; 10 bases map to TRBD2. J was trimmed by 4 bases and V by 3 bases; bases with no gene match: 15. CDR1 MNHEY and CDR2 SMNVEV come from the germline V gene (reference sequence). The CDR3 consists of 19 residues. CDR3 in amino acids: CASSFRTSGPAIQYNEQFF. In DNA, the CDR3 is TGTGCCAGCAGTTTCCGGACTAGCGGCCCTGCCATTCAATACAATGAGCAGTTCTTC.

The chain uses TRBV28 and TRBJ2-5; D uncertain. CDR3 size: 13 residues. Trimming took 8 bases from V and 5 from J, leaving 15 bases between them. Germline V gene lookup returns CDR1 MDHEN and CDR2 SYDVKM. The CDR3 nucleotides read TGTGCCAGCCGGGCCCTACCGTACGAGACCCAGTACTTC. It specifies CASRALPYETQYF.

Many counts were recorded for this clonotype. The chain employs TRBV4-1 and TRBJ2-7; possible D gene TRBD2, 6 bases. The CDR3 loop spans 15 amino acids. Trimming took off 0 bases at V and 4 bases at J, with 13 bases between the two ends. The germline CDR1 and CDR2 sequences are MGHRA and YSYEKL. The CDR3 reads CASSQDRRGPYEQYF. Here the CDR3 DNA reads TGCGCCAGCAGCCAAGATCGGAGGGGACCTTACGAGCAGTACTTC.

This clonotype was counted a few times. The chain couples TRBV12-3 or TRBV12-4 to TRBJ2-3, with TRBD2 matching over 9 bases. After removal of 5 bases from V and 1 base from J, the junction contained 4 bases not matched to a gene. The CDR3 has 15 amino acids. The CDR3 DNA reads as TGTGCCAGCAGTACCTGGACTAGCGGCACAGATACGCAGTATTTT. Translated, it gives CASSTWTSGTDTQYF.

This clonotype was seen at least ten times. J is TRBJ2-7 and V is TRBV12-3 or TRBV12-4; D not resolved. V was clipped by 3 bases and J by 4 bases, with 4 bases between them. CDR3 length equals 11 residues. CDR3 loop: CASSFRYEQYF. CDR3 DNA sequence: TGTGCCAGCAGTTTCCGGTACGAGCAGTACTTC.

This clonotype has just a few counts. The chain has TRBV24-1 and TRBJ2-5, with TRBD1 matching 8 bases. Germline V gene lookup returns CDR1 KGHDR and CDR2 SFDVKD. Trimming at V came to 4 bases and at J to 4 bases, leaving 10 bases not matched to a gene. The CDR3 contains 16 residues. As DNA, the CDR3 is TGTGCCACCAGTGACCCCCGGGACAGGTTTGGAGAGACCCAGTACTTC. This encodes CATSDPRDRFGETQYF.

In its sample, this clonotype was seen a few times. The chain recombines TRBV7-2 with TRBJ2-7; D perhaps matches TRBD2 (5 bases). V lost 1 base, J lost 3 bases, and 13 bases lay in between. There are 15 residues in the CDR3. In germline, CDR1 is SGHTA, CDR2 FQGNSA. For the CDR3, the DNA is TGTGCCAGCAGCTTAGTGTTGCGGGCAGACTACGAGCAGTACTTC. This translates into CASSLVLRADYEQYF.

This clonotype has just a few counts. The V call is TRBV7-2, the J call TRBJ2-5; 8 nucleotides match TRBD2. The length of the CDR3 is 15 residues. V lost 1 base to trimming and J lost 5 bases; unmatched junction nucleotides: 6. Germline V gene data show CDR1 as SGHTA and CDR2 as FQGNSA. CDR3 protein: CASSLVAGGYETQYF. The CDR3 region has the DNA TGTGCCAGCAGCTTAGTGGCGGGGGGATACGAGACCCAGTACTTC.

This clonotype was counted ten times or more. The V and J genes are TRBV27 and TRBJ1-2; 7 bases line up with TRBD1. The CDR3 has 18 amino acids. CDR1 is MNHEY, CDR2 SMNVEV, per germline (reference sequence). V lost 0 bases to trimming and J lost 4 bases; unmatched junction nucleotides: 14. The CDR3 DNA follows: TGTGCCAGCAGTTTATCCCGGGACAGCCGACTTTCATTCTATGGCTACACCTTC. This encodes CASSLSRDSRLSFYGYTF.

This clonotype was detected a few times. For the CDR3, the DNA is TGCAGTGCTCGGGATCGTCAGACGAGAAGGGTCTACGAGCAGTACTTC. Translation: CSARDRQTRRVYEQYF. This sequence joins TRBV20-1 and TRBJ2-7, with D maybe TRBD2 (5 bases). The CDR3 extends over 16 amino acids. Between the trimmed V and J ends, which lost 5 bases and 3 bases, there was a span of 23 bases. The germline V gene has CDR1 DFQATT and CDR2 SNEGSKA (reference sequence).

The chain carries TRBV7-9 and TRBJ2-1; TRBD2 matches at 8 bases. The CDR3 runs to 17 residues. V was clipped by 1 base and J by 1 base; unmatched bases: 6. Germline CDR1 SEHNR, CDR2 FQNEAQ (reference sequence). CDR3 sequence: CASSLDTAGESYNEQFF. CDR3 sequence (DNA): TGTGCCAGCAGCTTAGATACAGCGGGAGAGTCCTACAATGAGCAGTTCTTC.

The table lists this clonotype with a few counts. This chain links TRBV20-1 with TRBJ1-1, with D possibly matching TRBD1 (5 bases). Trimming took off 0 bases at V and 1 base at J, with 12 bases between the two ends. Germline assignment: CDR1 DFQATT and CDR2 SNEGSKA (reference sequence). The CDR3 is made up of 15 amino acids. The CDR3: CSARDVGGANTEAFF. CDR3 DNA sequence: TGCAGTGCTAGAGATGTGGGAGGGGCGAACACTGAAGCTTTCTTT.

This chain connects TRBV3-1 to TRBJ2-1; 14 nucleotides line up with TRBD2. Judging by the DNA end, TRBJ2-7 fits better; the J call may be wrong. The CDR3 runs to 20 residues. CDR1 and CDR2 (germline): LGHDT, YNNKEL (reference sequence). The CDR3 DNA reads as TGTGCCAGCAGCCCCCCGGGACTAGCGGGAGCCAAATACCCCTACAATGAGCAGTACTTC. Protein product: CASSPPGLAGAKYPYNEQYF.

The rearrangement joins TRBV20-1 to TRBJ2-3; 10 bases map to TRBD2. The CDR3 is 14 amino acids. The trim removed 6 bases at V and 4 bases at J, leaving 7 bases unmatched. Per germline, CDR1 DFQATT and CDR2 SNEGSKA (reference sequence). This chain's CDR3 is CSAPLAGVPDTQYF. Written as DNA, the CDR3 is TGCAGTGCGCCCCTAGCGGGGGTCCCAGATACGCAGTATTTT.

The chain uses TRBV28 and TRBJ1-6; D perhaps matches TRBD1 (6 bases). Germline CDR1 reads MDHEN; CDR2 reads SYDVKM. V dropped 3 bases and J dropped 2 bases, with 11 bases sitting between them. This CDR3 comprises 16 residues. CDR3 DNA: TGTGCCAGCAGTTTCACGGGGGCCCCCTATAATTCACCCCTCCACTTT. It specifies CASSFTGAPYNSPLHF. Drawing the rest from reference TRBV28 and TRBJ1-6, the complete variable domain is DVKVTQSSRYLVKRTGEKVFLECVQDMDHENMFWYRQDPGLGLRLIYFSYDVKMKEKGDIPEGYSVSREKKERFSLILESASTNQTSMYLCASSFTGAPYNSPLHFGNGTRLTVT.

This clonotype was detected many times. The chain couples TRBV29-1 to TRBJ1-2, with TRBD1 matching over 8 bases. The CDR3 runs to 13 residues. The ends lost 4 bases at V and 1 base at J; junction bases unmatched: 2. Germline V gives CDR1 SQVTM, CDR2 ANQGSEA. CDR3 sequence (DNA): TGCAGCGTTGGGACAGGGATTAACTATGGCTACACCTTC. It translates to CSVGTGINYGYTF.

CDR3 nucleotide sequence: TGTGCCAGCAGCCAAGCTCCCTCTGGGAGGGCTTTCTTT. Translation: CASSQAPSGRAFF. This chain uses TRBV14 with TRBJ1-1; no reliable D call. CDR1 and CDR2 (germline): SGHDN, FVKESK. This CDR3 has 13 amino acids. V was cut by 1 base and J by 11 bases, with 14 bases left in between.

This clonotype was seen a few times. The J gene is TRBJ2-1, the V gene TRBV6-5; 15 nucleotides match TRBD2. The V and J ends lost 0 bases and 10 bases, in that order; junction bases with no gene match: 4. The CDR3 totals 16 residues. Per the germline V gene, CDR1 is MNHEY and CDR2 is SVGAGI. The CDR3 protein is CASSYSGLAGGVEQFF. The CDR3 bases are TGTGCCAGCAGTTACTCTGGACTAGCGGGAGGGGTGGAGCAGTTCTTC.

This clonotype turned up a few times. This sequence joins TRBV5-6 and TRBJ1-1; 7 bases match TRBD1. The CDR3 has 14 amino acids. CDR1 is SGHDT, CDR2 YYEEEE, per germline. J gave up 6 bases and V 0 bases, and 5 bases lay outside the gene matches. CDR3 in DNA: TGTGCCAGCAGCTTGGGACAGGGTTGGTCTGAAGCTTTCTTT. It translates to CASSLGQGWSEAFF.

This clonotype was seen at least ten times. The chain recombines TRBV10-3 with TRBJ2-7; a possible D gene is TRBD1 (6 bases). The CDR3 spans 13 residues. The V end lost 8 bases, the J end lost 5 bases, and 16 bases lay between the germline ends. CDR1 is ENHRY, CDR2 SYGVKD, per germline. The CDR3 loop is CAIFDTGLHEQYF. DNA for the CDR3: TGTGCCATCTTTGATACAGGGTTGCACGAGCAGTACTTC.

This chain joins TRBV7-8 and TRBJ2-1; the match to TRBD2 covers 10 bases. Germline V CDR1 and CDR2: SGHVS, FQNEAQ. Trimming took 4 bases from V and 8 from J; bases not matched to a gene: 11. The CDR3 runs 16 residues. The CDR3, as DNA: TGTGCCAGCAGCTCCAAGCGGCTAGCGGGAGCGGATGAGCAGTTCTTC. Protein sequence: CASSSKRLAGADEQFF.

The chain uses TRBV4-1 and TRBJ1-3; no definite D call. V shed 1 base and J shed 0 bases, with 7 bases lying between them. The CDR3 runs 15 residues. From germline, CDR1 is MGHRA and CDR2 YSYEKL. The CDR3 loop is CASSQVPVSGNTIYF. CDR3 DNA: TGCGCCAGCAGCCAAGTACCCGTCTCTGGAAACACCATATATTTT.

This clonotype was recorded many times. In DNA form, the CDR3 reads TGCGCCAGCAGCCCGGGACTCGGAGGGACCCAGTACTTC. Translated: CASSPGLGGTQYF. The chain recombines TRBV5-1 with TRBJ2-7; a possible D gene is TRBD2 (6 bases). Matching the DNA end better, TRBJ2-5 makes the J call doubtful. Looked up from germline, CDR1 is SGHRS and CDR2 is YFSETQ. This CDR3 is built from 13 residues.

The chain employs TRBV3-1 and TRBJ1-5, with 7 positions matching TRBD1. This CDR3 comprises 15 residues. CDR1 is LGHDT, CDR2 YNNKEL, per germline (reference sequence). V trimming: 4 bases; J trimming: 1 base; junction bases outside the gene matches: 4. The CDR3 region is CASSRGTVSNQPQHF. In nucleotides, the CDR3 is TGTGCCAGCAGCCGTGGGACAGTCAGCAATCAGCCCCAGCATTTT.

The rearrangement links TRBV29-1 to TRBJ2-2; 8 nucleotides line up with TRBD1. The CDR3 extends over 14 amino acids. Germline CDR1 and CDR2: SQVTM and ANQGSEA. The J segment lost 2 bases and the V segment lost 4 bases, leaving 3 bases of the junction unmatched. CDR3 in DNA: TGCAGCGTTGTGGACAGGGCTAACACCGGGGAGCTGTTTTTT. Amino acids: CSVVDRANTGELFF.

To note about this clonotype: This CDR3 fails to terminate in the conserved phenylalanine or tryptophan, so it likely reflects a read error. The chain links TRBV3-1 to TRBJ1-2; D may be TRBD1 (5 bases). The CDR3 is 14 amino acids. Germline V gives CDR1 LGHDT, CDR2 YNNKEL (reference sequence). V dropped 0 bases and J dropped 5 bases, with 10 bases sitting between them. CDR3 nucleotide sequence: TGTGCCAGCAGCCAAGATAGAGGGGTGTATGGCTACACCTTA. Protein: CASSQDRGVYGYTL.

This clonotype came up a few times. This chain links TRBV15 with TRBJ2-1; 12 bases are shared with TRBD2. V gave up 8 bases and J gave up 8 bases; unmatched junction bases: 10. The germline CDR1 and CDR2 sequences are LNHNV and YYDKDF (reference sequence). The length of the CDR3 is 15 residues. In nucleotides, the CDR3 is TGTGCCACCCGCCGACAGGGACTAGCGGGCGATGAGCAGTTCTTC. The encoded protein is CATRRQGLAGDEQFF.